The rows below give T cell receptor beta chains drawn from one sample of a study of CD8 T cells in Susac syndrome. TCRdb re-called the immunoSEQ multiplex PCR reads through MiXCR, storing one row per CDR3 protein. The sample carries about 180,000 distinct CDR3 sequences, roughly 94% recorded once. Source material: CD4+ T cells from PBMCs. The receptor set was obtained from a human donor with Susac syndrome. Both conserved end residues are part of each CDR3.

>TRBV10-3|TRBJ1-2
CAISESSRVYGYTF
>TRBV5-4|TRBJ2-1
CATHPEAGGVNEQFF
>TRBV6-1|TRBJ1-3
CASSEAPGAGNTIYF
>TRBV14|TRBJ2-3
CASSPLGGGDTQYF
>TRBV3-1|TRBJ2-7
CASSFRDTYEQYF
>TRBV12-3/TRBV12-4|TRBJ1-5
CASSLQGASQPQHF
>TRBV7-2|TRBJ2-5
CASSYPGTSGQETQYF
>TRBV5-1|TRBJ2-7
CASSLEQGHQGEQYF
>TRBV12-3/TRBV12-4|TRBJ2-7
CASSSSSGGYEQYF
>TRBV5-4|TRBJ2-3
CASSKLAGVLGSTDTQYF
>TRBV30|TRBJ2-3
CAWTRGQLVADTQYF
>TRBV12-3/TRBV12-4|TRBJ1-5
CASSSSDRGGSQPQHF
>TRBV12-3/TRBV12-4|TRBJ1-6
CASSLSGGSYNSPLHF
>TRBV5-1|TRBJ2-3
CASSLEDRGSTDTQYF
>TRBV20-1|TRBJ2-5
CSARGTGGRETQYF
>TRBV13|TRBJ2-1
CASSSAPRERGNEQFF
>TRBV5-1|TRBJ2-3
CASMRPSTDTQYF
>TRBV29-1|TRBJ2-1
CSVEVGQLGNEQFF
>TRBV7-2|TRBJ2-3
CASSQGQFSTDTQYF
>TRBV29-1|TRBJ2-3
CSVGWVGDTQYF
>TRBV30|TRBJ1-4
CAWSKGTGTTNEKLFF
>TRBV20-1|TRBJ2-2
CSAGPWTGSTGELFF
>TRBV7-9|TRBJ2-2
CASSLSRELFF
>TRBV20-1|TRBJ1-2
CSARRRDRVFEGYTF
>TRBV12-1|TRBJ1-1
CASSFGGTGEMNTEAFF
>TRBV6-5|TRBJ2-5
CASSYSGRVQETQYF
>TRBV24-1|TRBJ2-1
CATSHKGSNEQFF
>TRBV7-9|TRBJ2-5
CASSTAGVRETQYF
>TRBV7-2|TRBJ1-6
CASSLVQLNSPLHF
>TRBV29-1|TRBJ1-2
CSVVTGVYGYTF
>TRBV25-1|TRBJ2-7
CASSGDRGNYEQYF
>TRBV28|TRBJ1-2
CASSSGSSNYGYTF
>TRBV11-2|TRBJ2-2
CASSLVIAGELFF
>TRBV28|TRBJ2-5
CASRSELGTEETQYF
>TRBV30|TRBJ1-5
CAWSPGLLGQPQHF
>TRBV28|TRBJ2-5
CASSPGGSGSGGETQYF
>TRBV5-6|TRBJ1-1
CASSLVDRGQGTEAFF
>TRBV20-1|TRBJ1-2
CSAREVASDYGYTF
>TRBV18|TRBJ2-7
CASSPRGGDEQYF
>TRBV11-2|TRBJ1-1
CASSLGLQGAFF
>TRBV18|TRBJ2-5
CASSPADRGTTNQETQYF
>TRBV2|TRBJ2-7
CASSDQYEQYF
>TRBV20-1|TRBJ2-1
CSAGPPGAYNEQFF
>TRBV25-1|TRBJ2-2
CASSESSGAHTGELFF
>TRBV20-1|TRBJ2-5
CSAHRSRDSQQTQYF
>TRBV5-5|TRBJ1-4
CASSPINSQGAEKLFF
>TRBV5-1|TRBJ2-7
CASSQPQLAGAYEQYF
>TRBV5-1|TRBJ1-2
CASSFETGHGYTF
>TRBV5-1|TRBJ2-5
CASSLGIGQPQETQYF